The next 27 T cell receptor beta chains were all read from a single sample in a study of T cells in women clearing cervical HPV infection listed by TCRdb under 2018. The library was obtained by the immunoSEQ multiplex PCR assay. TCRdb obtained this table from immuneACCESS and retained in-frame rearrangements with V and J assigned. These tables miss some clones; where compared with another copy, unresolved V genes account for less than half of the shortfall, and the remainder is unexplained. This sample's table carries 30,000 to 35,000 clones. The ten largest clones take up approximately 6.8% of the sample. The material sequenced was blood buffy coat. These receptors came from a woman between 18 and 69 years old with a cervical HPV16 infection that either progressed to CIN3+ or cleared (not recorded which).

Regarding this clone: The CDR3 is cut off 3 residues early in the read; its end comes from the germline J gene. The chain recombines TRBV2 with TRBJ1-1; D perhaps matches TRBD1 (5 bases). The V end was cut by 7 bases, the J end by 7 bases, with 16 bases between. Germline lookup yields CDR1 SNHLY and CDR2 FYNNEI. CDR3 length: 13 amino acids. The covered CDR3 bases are TGTGCCAGCACCGGACACCCCTTGGATGAA. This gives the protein CASTGHPLDE. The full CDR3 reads CASTGHPLDEAFF.

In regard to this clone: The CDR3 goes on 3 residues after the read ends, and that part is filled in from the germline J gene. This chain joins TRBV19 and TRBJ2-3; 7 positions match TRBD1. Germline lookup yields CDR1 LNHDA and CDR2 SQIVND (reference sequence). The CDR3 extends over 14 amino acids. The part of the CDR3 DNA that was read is TGTGCCAGTAGGCAACCGGGACAGCCAAAATCG. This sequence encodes CASRQPGQPKS. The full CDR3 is CASRQPGQPKSQYF.

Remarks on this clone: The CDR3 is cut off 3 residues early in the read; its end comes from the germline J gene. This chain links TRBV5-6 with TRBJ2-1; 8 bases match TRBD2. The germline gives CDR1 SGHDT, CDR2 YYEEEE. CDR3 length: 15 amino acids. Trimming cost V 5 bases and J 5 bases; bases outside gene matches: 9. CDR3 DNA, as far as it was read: TGTGCCAGCAGATTACTAGCGGTGTTTAACAATGAG. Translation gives CASRLLAVFNNE. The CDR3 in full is CASRLLAVFNNEQFF.

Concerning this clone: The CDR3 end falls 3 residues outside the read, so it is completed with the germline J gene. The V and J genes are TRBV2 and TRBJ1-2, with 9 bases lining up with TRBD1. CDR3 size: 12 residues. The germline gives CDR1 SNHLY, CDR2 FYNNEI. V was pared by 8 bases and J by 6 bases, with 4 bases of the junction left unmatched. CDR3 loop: CASRRTGDGYTF. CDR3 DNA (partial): TGTGCCAGCCGCAGGACAGGGGATGGC. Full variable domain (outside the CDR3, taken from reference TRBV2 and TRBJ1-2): EPEVTQTPSHQVTQMGQEVILRCVPISNHLYFYWYRQILGQKVEFLVSFYNNEISEKSEIFDDQFSVERPDGSNFTLKIRSTKLEDSAMYFCASRRTGDGYTFGSGTRLTVV.

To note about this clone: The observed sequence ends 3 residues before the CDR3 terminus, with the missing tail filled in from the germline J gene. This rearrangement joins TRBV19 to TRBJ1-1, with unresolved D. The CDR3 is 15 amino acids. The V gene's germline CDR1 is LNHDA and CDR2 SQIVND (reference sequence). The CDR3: CASSRPGGYNSPAFF. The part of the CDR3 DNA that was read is TGTGCCAGTAGCCGACCTGGAGGGTATAATTCACCC. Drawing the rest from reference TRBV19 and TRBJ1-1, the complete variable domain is DGGITQSPKYLFRKEGQNVTLSCEQNLNHDAMYWYRQDPGQGLRLIYYSQIVNDFQKGDIAEGYSVSREKKESFPLTVTSAQKNPTAFYLCASSRPGGYNSPAFFGQGTRLTVV.

CDR3 DNA, as far as it was read: TGTGCCAGCTCACCAAATCGGGCCAGGGTGGGCCAAGAGACC. As protein: CASSPNRARVGQET. The entire CDR3 is CASSPNRARVGQETQYF. The rearrangement uses TRBV18 and TRBJ2-5, with D possibly TRBD1 on 5 matching bases. The read finishes 3 residues shy of the CDR3 end, and the germline J gene is used to complete it. Deletions cut 2 bases from V and 1 base from J, with 17 bases between. The CDR3 runs to 17 residues. From germline, CDR1 is KGHSH and CDR2 LQKENI. The variable domain in full, completed from reference TRBV18 and TRBJ2-5, reads NAGVMQNPRHLVRRRGQEARLRCSPMKGHSHVYWYRQLPEEGLKFMVYLQKENIIDESGMPKERFSAEFPKEGPSILRIQQVVRGDSAAYFCASSPNRARVGQETQYFGPGTRLLVL.

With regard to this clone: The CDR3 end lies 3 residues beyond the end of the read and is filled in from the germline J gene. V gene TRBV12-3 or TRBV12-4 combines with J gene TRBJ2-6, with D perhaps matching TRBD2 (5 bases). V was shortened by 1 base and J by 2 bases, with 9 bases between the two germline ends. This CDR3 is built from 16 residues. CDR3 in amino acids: CASSLGRGTGANVLTF. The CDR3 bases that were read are TGTGCCAGCAGTTTAGGTCGGGGAACTGGGGCCAACGTC.

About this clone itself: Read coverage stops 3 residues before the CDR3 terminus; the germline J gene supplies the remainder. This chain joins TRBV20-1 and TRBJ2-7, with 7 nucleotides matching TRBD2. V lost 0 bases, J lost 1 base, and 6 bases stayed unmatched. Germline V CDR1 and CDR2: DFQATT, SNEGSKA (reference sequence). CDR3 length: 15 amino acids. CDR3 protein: CSARDGASGSYEQYF. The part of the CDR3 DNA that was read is TGCAGTGCTAGAGATGGGGCTAGCGGATCCTACGAG.

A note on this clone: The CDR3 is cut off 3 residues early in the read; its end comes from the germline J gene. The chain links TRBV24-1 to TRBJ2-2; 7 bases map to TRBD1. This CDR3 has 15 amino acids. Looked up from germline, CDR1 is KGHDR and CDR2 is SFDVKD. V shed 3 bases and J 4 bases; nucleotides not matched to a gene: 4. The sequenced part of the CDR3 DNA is TGTGCCACCAGTGATAGAGAGGGGGCCACCGGGGAG. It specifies CATSDREGATGE. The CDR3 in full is CATSDREGATGELFF.

CDR3 in amino acids: CASSPDSLQAFF. The sequenced part of the CDR3 DNA is TGTGCCAGCTCACCAGACAGTTTACAA. The V gene is TRBV18, the J gene TRBJ1-1; maybe TRBD1 (5 bases). Coverage ceases 3 residues before the CDR3 finishes, and the germline J gene fills in the end. The length of the CDR3 is 12 residues. From germline, CDR1 is KGHSH and CDR2 LQKENI.

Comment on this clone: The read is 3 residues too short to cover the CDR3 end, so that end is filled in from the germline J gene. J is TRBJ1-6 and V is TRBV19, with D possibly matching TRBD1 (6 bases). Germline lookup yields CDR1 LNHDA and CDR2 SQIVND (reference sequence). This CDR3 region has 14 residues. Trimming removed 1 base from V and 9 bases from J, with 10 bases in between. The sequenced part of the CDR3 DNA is TGTGCCAGTAGTATAGTAGGACAGCGTTCACCC. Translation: CASSIVGQRSP. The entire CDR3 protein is CASSIVGQRSPLHF.

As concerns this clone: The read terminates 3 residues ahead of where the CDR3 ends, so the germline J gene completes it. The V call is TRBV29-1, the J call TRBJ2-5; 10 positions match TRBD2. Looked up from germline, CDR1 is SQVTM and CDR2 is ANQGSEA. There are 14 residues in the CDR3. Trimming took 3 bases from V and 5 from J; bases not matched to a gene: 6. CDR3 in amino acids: CSVELAGGPETQYF. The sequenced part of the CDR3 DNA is TGCAGCGTTGAGTTAGCGGGGGGCCCGGAGACC.

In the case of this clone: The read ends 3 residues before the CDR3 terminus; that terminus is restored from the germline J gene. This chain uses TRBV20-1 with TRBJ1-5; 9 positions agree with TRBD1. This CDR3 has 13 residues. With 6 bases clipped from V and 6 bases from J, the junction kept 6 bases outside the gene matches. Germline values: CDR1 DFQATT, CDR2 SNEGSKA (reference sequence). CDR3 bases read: TGCAGTGCCCAGGACAGGGGAAGTCAGCCC. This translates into CSAQDRGSQP. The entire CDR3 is CSAQDRGSQPQHF.

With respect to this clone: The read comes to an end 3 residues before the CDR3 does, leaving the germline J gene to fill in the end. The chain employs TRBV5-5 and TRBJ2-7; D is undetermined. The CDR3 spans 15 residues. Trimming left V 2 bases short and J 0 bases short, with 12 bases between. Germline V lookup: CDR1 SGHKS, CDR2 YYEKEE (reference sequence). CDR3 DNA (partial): TGTGCCAGCAGCTTAGGCAGGATAAGCTCCTACGAG. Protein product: CASSLGRISSYE. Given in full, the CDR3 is CASSLGRISSYEQYF.

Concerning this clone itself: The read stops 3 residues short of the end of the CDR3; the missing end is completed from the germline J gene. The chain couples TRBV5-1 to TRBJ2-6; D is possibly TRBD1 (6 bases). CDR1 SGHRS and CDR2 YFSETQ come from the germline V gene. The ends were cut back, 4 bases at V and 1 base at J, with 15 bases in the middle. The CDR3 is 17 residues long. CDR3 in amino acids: CASSQGRQGSGANVLTF. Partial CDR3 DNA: TGCGCCAGCAGCCAGGGACGCCAGGGGTCTGGGGCCAACGTC.

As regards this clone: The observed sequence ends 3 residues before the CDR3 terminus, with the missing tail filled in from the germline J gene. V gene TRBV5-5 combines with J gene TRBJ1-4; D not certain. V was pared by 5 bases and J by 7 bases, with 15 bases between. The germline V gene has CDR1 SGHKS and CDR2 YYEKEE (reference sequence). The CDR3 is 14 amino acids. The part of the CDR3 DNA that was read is TGTGCCAGCAGGATAGCTGGTGCTAGTGAAAAA. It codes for CASRIAGASEK. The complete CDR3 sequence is CASRIAGASEKLFF.

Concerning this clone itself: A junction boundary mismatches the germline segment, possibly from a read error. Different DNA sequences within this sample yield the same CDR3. The CDR3 reads CASSFPGQKKDYGYTF. CDR3 DNA (partial): TGTGCCAGCAGCTTTCCGGGACAGAAGAAGGACTATGGT. The chain carries TRBV6-2 or TRBV6-3 and TRBJ1-2, with 7 bases identical to TRBD1. The read terminates 3 residues ahead of where the CDR3 ends, so the germline J gene completes it. The CDR3 spans 16 residues. CDR1 is MNHEY and CDR2 is SVGEGT in the germline V gene.

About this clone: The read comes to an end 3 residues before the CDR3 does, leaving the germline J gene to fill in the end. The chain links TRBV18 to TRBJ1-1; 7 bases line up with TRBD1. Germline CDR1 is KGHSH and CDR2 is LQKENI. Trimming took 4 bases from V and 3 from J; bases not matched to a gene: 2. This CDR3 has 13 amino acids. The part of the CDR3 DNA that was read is TGTGCCAGCTCACGTACAGGGGACACTGAA. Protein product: CASSRTGDTE. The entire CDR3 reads CASSRTGDTEAFF.

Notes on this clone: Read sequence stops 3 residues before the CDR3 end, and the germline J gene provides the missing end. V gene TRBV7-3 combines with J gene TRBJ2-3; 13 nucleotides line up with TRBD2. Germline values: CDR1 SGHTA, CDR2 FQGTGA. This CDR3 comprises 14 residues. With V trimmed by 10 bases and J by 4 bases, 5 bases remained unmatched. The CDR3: CATSLAGGPDTQYF. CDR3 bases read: TGTGCCACCTCACTAGCGGGGGGGCCAGATACG.

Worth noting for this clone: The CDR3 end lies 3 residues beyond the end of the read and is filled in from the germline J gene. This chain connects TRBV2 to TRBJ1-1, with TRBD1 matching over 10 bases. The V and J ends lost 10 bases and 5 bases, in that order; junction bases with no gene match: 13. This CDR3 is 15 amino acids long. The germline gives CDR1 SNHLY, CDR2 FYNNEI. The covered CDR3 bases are TGTGCCACCCGGTCCGACAGGGGGCAAGGGACTGAA. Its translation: CATRSDRGQGTE. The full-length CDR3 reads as CATRSDRGQGTEAFF. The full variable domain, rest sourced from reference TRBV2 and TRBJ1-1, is EPEVTQTPSHQVTQMGQEVILRCVPISNHLYFYWYRQILGQKVEFLVSFYNNEISEKSEIFDDQFSVERPDGSNFTLKIRSTKLEDSAMYFCATRSDRGQGTEAFFGQGTRLTVV.

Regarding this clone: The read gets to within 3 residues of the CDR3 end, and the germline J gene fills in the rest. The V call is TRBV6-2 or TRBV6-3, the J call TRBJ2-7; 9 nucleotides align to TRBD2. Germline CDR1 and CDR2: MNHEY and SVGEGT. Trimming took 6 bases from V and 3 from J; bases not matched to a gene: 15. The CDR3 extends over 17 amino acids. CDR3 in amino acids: CASSRIPSGGSDYEQYF. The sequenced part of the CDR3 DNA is TGTGCCAGCAGCCGCATACCGAGCGGGGGGTCTGACTACGAG.

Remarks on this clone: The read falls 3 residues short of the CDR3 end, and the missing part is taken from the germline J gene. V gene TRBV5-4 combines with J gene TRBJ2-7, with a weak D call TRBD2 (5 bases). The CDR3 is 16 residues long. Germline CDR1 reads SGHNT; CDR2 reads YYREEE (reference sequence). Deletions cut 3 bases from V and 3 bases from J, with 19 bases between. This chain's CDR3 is CASSSWVGQLVYEQYF. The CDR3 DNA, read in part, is TGTGCCAGCAGCTCGTGGGTGGGCCAACTAGTCTACGAG.

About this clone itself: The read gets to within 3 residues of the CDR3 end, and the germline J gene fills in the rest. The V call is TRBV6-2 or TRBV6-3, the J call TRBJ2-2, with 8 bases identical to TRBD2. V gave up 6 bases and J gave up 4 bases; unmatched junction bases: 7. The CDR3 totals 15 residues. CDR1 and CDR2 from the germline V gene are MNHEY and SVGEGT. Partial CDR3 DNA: TGTGCCAGCAGCTCCCGGGGGGGCTTCACCGGGGAG. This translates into CASSSRGGFTGE. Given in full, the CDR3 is CASSSRGGFTGELFF.

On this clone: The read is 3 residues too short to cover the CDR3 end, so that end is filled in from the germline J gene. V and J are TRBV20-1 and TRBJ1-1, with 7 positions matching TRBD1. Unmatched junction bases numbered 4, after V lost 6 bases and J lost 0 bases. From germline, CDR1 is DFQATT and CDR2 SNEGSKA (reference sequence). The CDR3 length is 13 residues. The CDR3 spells CSAIRGMNTEAFF. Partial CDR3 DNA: TGCAGTGCCATCAGGGGGATGAACACTGAA.

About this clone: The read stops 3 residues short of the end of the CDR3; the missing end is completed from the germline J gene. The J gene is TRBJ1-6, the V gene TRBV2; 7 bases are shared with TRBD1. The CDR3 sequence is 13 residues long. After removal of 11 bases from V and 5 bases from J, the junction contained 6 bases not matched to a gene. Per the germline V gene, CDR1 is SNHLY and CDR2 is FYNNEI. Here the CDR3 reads CARQGPNNSPLHF. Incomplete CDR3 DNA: TGTGCCCGACAGGGCCCCAATAATTCACCC.

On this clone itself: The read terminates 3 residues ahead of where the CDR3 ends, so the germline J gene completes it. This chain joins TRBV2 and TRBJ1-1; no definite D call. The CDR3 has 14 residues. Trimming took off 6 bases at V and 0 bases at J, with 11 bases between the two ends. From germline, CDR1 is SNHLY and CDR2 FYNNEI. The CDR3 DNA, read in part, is TGTGCCAGCAGCATGCAGGCAATGAACACTGAA. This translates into CASSMQAMNTE. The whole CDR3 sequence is CASSMQAMNTEAFF.

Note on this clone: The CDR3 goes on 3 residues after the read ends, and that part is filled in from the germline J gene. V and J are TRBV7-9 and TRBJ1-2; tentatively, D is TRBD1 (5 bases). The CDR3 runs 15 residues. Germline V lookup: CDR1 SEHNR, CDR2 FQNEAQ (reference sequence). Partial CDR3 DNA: TGTGCCAGCAGCTTAGAGCGGGGCCAATCCTACGAC. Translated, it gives CASSLERGQSYD. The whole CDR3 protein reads CASSLERGQSYDYTF.